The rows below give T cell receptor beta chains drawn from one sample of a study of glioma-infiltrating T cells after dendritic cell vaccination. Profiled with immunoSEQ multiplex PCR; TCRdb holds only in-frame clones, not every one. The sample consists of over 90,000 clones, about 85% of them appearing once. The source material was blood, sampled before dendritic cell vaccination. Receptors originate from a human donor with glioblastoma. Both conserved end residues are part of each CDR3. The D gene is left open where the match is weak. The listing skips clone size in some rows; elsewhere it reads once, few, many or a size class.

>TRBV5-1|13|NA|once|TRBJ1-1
CASSLETGTEAFF
TGCGCCAGCAGCTTGGAAACAGGCACTGAAGCTTTCTTT
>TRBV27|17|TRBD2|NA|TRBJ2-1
CASSSWGTSGRASEQFF
TGTGCCAGCAGCTCATGGGGGACTAGCGGGAGGGCCTCTGAGCAGTTCTTC
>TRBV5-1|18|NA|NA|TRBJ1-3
CASSSQVLGSGSGNTIYF
TGCGCCAGCAGCTCACAGGTGCTTGGTAGTGGGTCTGGAAACACCATATATTTT
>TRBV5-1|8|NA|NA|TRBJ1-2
CATLGYTF
TGCGCCACCCTTGGCTACACCTTC
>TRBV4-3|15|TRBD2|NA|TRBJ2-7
CASSQETSGLYEQYF
TGCGCCAGCAGCCAAGAAACTAGCGGGCTTTACGAGCAGTACTTC
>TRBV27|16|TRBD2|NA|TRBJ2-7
CASISLAGGSLYEQYF
TGTGCCAGCATTAGCCTAGCGGGAGGGAGTCTCTACGAGCAGTACTTC
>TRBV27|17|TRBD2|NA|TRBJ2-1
CASSIYLAGGPGHEQFF
TGTGCCAGCAGTATTTACCTAGCGGGAGGGCCAGGCCATGAGCAGTTCTTC
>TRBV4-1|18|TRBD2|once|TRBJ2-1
CASSQDILAGILYNEQFF
TGCGCCAGCAGCCAAGATATCCTAGCGGGGATACTCTACAATGAGCAGTTCTTC
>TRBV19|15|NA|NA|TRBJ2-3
CASSIPGTSTDTQYF
TGTGCCAGTAGTATCCCCGGGACAAGCACAGATACGCAGTATTTT
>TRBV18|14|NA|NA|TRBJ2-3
CASSTTRRTDTQYF
TGTGCCAGCTCGACAACCCGTAGGACAGATACGCAGTATTTT
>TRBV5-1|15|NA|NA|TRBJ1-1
CASSLGHSMNTEAFF
TGCGCCAGCAGCTTGGGGCATTCGATGAACACTGAAGCTTTCTTT
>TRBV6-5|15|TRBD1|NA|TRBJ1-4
CASSQTWTGDEKLFF
TGTGCCAGCAGCCAGACATGGACAGGGGATGAAAAACTGTTTTTT
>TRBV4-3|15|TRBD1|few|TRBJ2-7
CASSQNDRGKYEQYF
TGCGCCAGCAGCCAAAACGACAGGGGAAAGTACGAGCAGTACTTC
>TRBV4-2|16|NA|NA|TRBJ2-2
CASSQAWGRITGELFF
TGTGCCAGCAGCCAAGCATGGGGGAGGATAACCGGGGAGCTGTTTTTT
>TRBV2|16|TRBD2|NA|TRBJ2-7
CASTDIAGGLSYEQYF
TGTGCCAGCACCGACATAGCGGGAGGGCTGTCCTACGAGCAGTACTTC
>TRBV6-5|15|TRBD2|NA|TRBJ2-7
CASSFTSGTSYEQYF
TGTGCCAGCAGTTTCACTAGCGGAACCTCCTACGAGCAGTACTTC
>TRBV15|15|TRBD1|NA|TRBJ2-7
CATSTFDRGLYEQYF
TGTGCCACCAGCACCTTCGACAGGGGGCTCTACGAGCAGTACTTC
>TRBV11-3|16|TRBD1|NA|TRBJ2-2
CASTSRDRGVTGELFF
TGTGCCAGCACCTCGAGGGACAGGGGGGTCACCGGGGAGCTGTTTTTT
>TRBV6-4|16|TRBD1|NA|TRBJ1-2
CASRIRQGANNYGYTF
TGTGCCAGCAGGATCCGACAGGGGGCCAATAACTATGGCTACACCTTC
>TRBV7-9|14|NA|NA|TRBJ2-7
CASSLVPSRDEQYF
TGTGCCAGCAGCTTAGTTCCTAGCCGGGACGAGCAGTACTTC
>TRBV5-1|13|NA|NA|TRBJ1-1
CASSLAMASEAFF
TGCGCCAGCAGCTTGGCGATGGCCTCTGAAGCTTTCTTT
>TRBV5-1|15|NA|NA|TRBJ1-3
CASRDGGHSGNTIYF
TGCGCCAGCAGGGACGGGGGGCACTCTGGAAACACCATATATTTT
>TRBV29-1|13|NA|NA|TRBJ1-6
CSVRRESNSPLHF
TGCAGCGTCCGTCGTGAAAGCAATTCACCCCTCCACTTT
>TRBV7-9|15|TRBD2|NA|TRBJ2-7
CASSYSGTLRGEQYF
TGTGCCAGCAGTTATAGCGGGACCCTCCGGGGTGAGCAGTACTTC
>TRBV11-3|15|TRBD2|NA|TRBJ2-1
CASSRPGLASDEQFF
TGTGCCAGCAGCCGCCCGGGACTAGCGAGCGATGAGCAGTTCTTC
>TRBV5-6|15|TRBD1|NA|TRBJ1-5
CASTYYRGQGQPQHF
TGTGCCAGCACCTATTACAGGGGGCAGGGACAGCCCCAGCATTTT
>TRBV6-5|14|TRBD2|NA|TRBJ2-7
CASSITGLVNEQYF
TGTGCCAGCAGTATTACGGGACTAGTTAACGAGCAGTACTTC
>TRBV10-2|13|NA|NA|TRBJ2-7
CASLQSGAYEQYF
TGCGCCAGTCTTCAAAGTGGGGCTTACGAGCAGTACTTC
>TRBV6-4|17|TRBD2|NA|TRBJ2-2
CASSDLAGGTNTGELFF
TGTGCCAGCAGTGACCTGGCGGGGGGGACCAACACCGGGGAGCTGTTTTTT
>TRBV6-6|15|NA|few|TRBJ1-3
CASSYGTSSGNTIYF
TGTGCCAGCAGTTACGGGACAAGCTCTGGAAACACCATATATTTT
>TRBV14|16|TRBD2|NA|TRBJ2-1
CASSLLGGGSYNEQFF
TGTGCCAGCAGCCTCCTAGGCGGGGGCTCCTACAATGAGCAGTTCTTC
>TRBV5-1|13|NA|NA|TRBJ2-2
CASSWDFTGELFF
TGCGCCAGCAGCTGGGACTTCACCGGGGAGCTGTTTTTT
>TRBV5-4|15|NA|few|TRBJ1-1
CASSVGAGESVEAFF
TGTGCCAGCAGCGTAGGAGCGGGGGAGTCAGTTGAAGCTTTCTTT
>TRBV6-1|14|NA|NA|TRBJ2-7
CASTPRGVGYEQYF
TGTGCCAGCACGCCGCGGGGAGTGGGTTACGAGCAGTACTTC
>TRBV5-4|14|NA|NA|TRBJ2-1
CASSFDGGRNEQFF
TGTGCCAGCAGCTTCGACGGGGGTAGGAATGAGCAGTTCTTC
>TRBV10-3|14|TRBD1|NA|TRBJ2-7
CAISETGTGYEQYF
TGTGCCATCAGTGAGACGGGGACAGGCTACGAGCAGTACTTC
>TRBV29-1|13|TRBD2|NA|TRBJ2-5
CSAKAGDGETRYF
TGCAGCGCCAAAGCGGGAGATGGAGAGACCCGGTACTTC
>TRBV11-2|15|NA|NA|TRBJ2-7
CASSLERLAVYEQYF
TGTGCCAGCAGCTTAGAGCGGCTAGCAGTCTACGAGCAGTACTTC
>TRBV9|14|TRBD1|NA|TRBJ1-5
CASSLQGGGQPQHF
TGTGCCAGCAGCCTACAGGGGGGTGGTCAGCCCCAGCATTTT
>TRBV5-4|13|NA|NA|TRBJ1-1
CASSFGGDTEAFF
TGTGCCAGCAGCTTTGGAGGGGACACTGAAGCTTTCTTT
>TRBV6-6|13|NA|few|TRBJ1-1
CASSRHGRAEAFF
TGTGCCAGCAGTAGGCACGGGAGGGCTGAAGCTTTCTTT
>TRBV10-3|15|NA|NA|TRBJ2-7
CAISDAPDNSYEQYF
TGTGCCATCAGTGACGCCCCAGACAACTCCTACGAGCAGTACTTC
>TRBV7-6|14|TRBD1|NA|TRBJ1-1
CASSLGQVNTEAFF
TGTGCCAGCAGCTTGGGACAGGTGAACACTGAAGCTTTCTTT
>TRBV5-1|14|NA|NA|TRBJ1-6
CASSQNRVGSPLHF
TGCGCCAGCAGCCAGAACAGGGTGGGGTCACCCCTCCACTTT
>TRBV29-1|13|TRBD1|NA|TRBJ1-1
CSARTGGGTEAFF
TGCAGCGCGCGGACAGGGGGCGGCACTGAAGCTTTCTTT
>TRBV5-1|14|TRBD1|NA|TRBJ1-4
CASSSGQTGEKLFF
TGCGCCAGCAGCTCGGGACAGACGGGGGAAAAACTGTTTTTT
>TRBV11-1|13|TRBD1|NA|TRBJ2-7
CASKKGAGYEQYF
TGTGCCAGCAAAAAGGGGGCTGGCTACGAGCAGTACTTC
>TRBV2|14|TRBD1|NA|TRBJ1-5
CASTKGGAGQPQHF
TGTGCCAGCACGAAAGGGGGCGCAGGGCAGCCCCAGCATTTT
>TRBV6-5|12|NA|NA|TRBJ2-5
CASTPGGETQYF
TGTGCCAGCACCCCCGGGGGAGAGACCCAGTACTTC
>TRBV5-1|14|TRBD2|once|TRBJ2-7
CASSLGLAGDEQYF
TGCGCCAGCAGCCTGGGACTAGCGGGAGACGAGCAGTACTTC
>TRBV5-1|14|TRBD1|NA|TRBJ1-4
CASSPGTGTEELFF
TGCGCCAGCAGCCCCGGGACAGGGACCGAAGAACTGTTTTTT
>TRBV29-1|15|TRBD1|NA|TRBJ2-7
CSVEGGTVHSYEQYF
TGCAGCGTTGAAGGAGGGACAGTCCACTCCTACGAGCAGTACTTC
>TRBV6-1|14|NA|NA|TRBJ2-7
CASSEPGLNYEQYF
TGTGCCAGCAGTGAGCCGGGACTCAACTACGAGCAGTACTTC
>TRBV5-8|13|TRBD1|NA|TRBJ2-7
CASSLGPRDRGYF
TGTGCCAGCAGCTTAGGTCCCCGAGACAGGGGGTACTTC
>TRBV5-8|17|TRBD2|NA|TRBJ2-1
CASSPVLTSGGPNEQFF
TGTGCCAGCAGCCCAGTTCTGACTAGCGGGGGCCCAAATGAGCAGTTCTTC
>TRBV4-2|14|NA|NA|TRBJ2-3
CASSQEAVADTQYF
TGTGCCAGCAGCCAAGAAGCCGTTGCAGATACGCAGTATTTT